This T cell receptor (beta chain) was recorded in a study of blood T cells in healthy people across ages (dated by TCRdb to 2015 to 2017). Regarding the research as a whole: In model experiments, template switching captured about one uniquely barcoded TCR beta cDNA molecule for every two T cells. To track age-related changes in TCR beta repertoire diversity, the study relied on deep sequencing normalized with unique cDNA molecular identifiers. Four age groups were formed from the donors: young (average roughly 15 years), middle-aged (just under 40), aged (roughly 56) and long-lived (around 80). To avoid experimental bias, donors of different ages were distributed randomly across sequencing lanes. The study analyzed two additional independent replicas of 1 million unique cDNA reads from the same blood draw for two donors, one aged 18 to 30 and one aged 80 or older.

The CDR3 measures 13 amino acids from cysteine to phenylalanine. Only CDR3 DNA is held: 39 bases, read in frame from base 1. CDR1 SEHNR and CDR2 FQNEAQ are derived from the germline V gene (reference sequence). The junction carries 9 bases between V and J, which are trimmed by 5 bases and 5 bases respectively. Donors were 30 to 45 systemically healthy Caucasian individuals from Russia aged roughly 6 to 90 years. Ten milliliters of peripheral blood were drawn from each donor into EDTA-treated Vacutainer tubes. Ficoll-Paque density-gradient centrifugation was used to isolate PBMCs, with at least 6.5 million per sample. Total RNA was extracted from PBMCs with Trizol reagent, with at least 5 micrograms obtained per sample. The percentages of naive CD45RAhigh/CD27high T cells were determined by flow cytometry on a PBMC aliquot from every donor. There are many counts of this clonotype. This receptor's antigen is unknown. No base quality information exists; no much larger clone differs at one position.

The library was built by means of 5' RACE. Sequencing was performed on an Illumina HiSeq 2500. A second PCR of about 7 to 12 cycles was run with a J-beta primer mix and a sample-barcoded 5' primer. Each TCR beta cDNA molecule received a unique molecular identifier from a template-switch 5' adaptor carrying 12 random nucleotides. Each sample yielded at least 3 million CDR3-containing paired-end reads. The Mint cDNA synthesis kit, primed by a TRBC-specific oligonucleotide, was used to synthesize first-strand cDNA from all RNA. Following uracil-DNA glycosylase treatment, a first 18-cycle PCR with universal primers M1SS and BC2_uni_R was performed on all cDNA. For the original study's pipeline: For normalization, 1 million high-quality reads were randomly selected from each sample, with every read carrying a distinct molecular identifier. Instead of being binned into consensus sequences, reads with shared molecular identifiers were discarded. MiTCR, with a Q25 quality threshold and the strictest error-elimination algorithm, was used for CDR3 identification, clonotype clustering and error correction. A nonparametric unseen species model using Euler transformation provided a lower-bound estimate of total TCR beta diversity. The public reads were reanalyzed by TCRdb: fastp trimming at Q25, MiXCR alignment, in-frame beta chains only. Rows with one shared CDR3 protein collapse into an entry with the most common genes and DNA. TCRdb, not the authors, supplied the V and J calls. For this sample there are roughly 2 million distinct CDR3 sequences; roughly 52% appear just once. Clones ranked in the top ten supply 2.1% of the sample.

Results the study describes overall, beyond this receptor: A strong correlation was found between observed TCR beta diversity and the percentage of naive T cells measured by flow cytometry. Estimates of total diversity based on one million sequenced T cells were considered lower bounds and underestimates. Observed TCR beta diversity per million T cells fell roughly linearly with age, and a significant reduction was already apparent by age around 40. The CMV infection status of donors was not known, potentially confounding age-related changes in expanded clonotypes. Compared with the aged group, the long-lived group had more naive CD4+ T cells, fewer expanded clones and increased TCR diversity, a pattern suggesting age selection. Because profiling used bulk unsorted PBMCs, naive and antigen-experienced compartments could not be compared conclusively.

The sample consisted of blood. The chain is assembled from TRBV7-9 and TRBJ1-4; too little of a D gene remains to name it. This clonotype was obtained from a woman between 40 and 50 years old in good health. CDR3 region: CASSPSVNEKLFF. In nucleotides, the sequence is TGTGCCAGCAGCCCCTCAGTGAATGAAAAACTGTTTTTT.